Listed below are T cell receptor beta chains from one sample, sequenced in a study of long-term antiretroviral therapy in people with HIV. Sequencing was performed with immunoSEQ multiplex PCR; in TCRdb, only in-frame clones are kept and a portion is missing. The sample holds about 36,000 clones; 75% to 90% are singletons and the top ten take approximately 10%. The sample here was unsorted PBMCs, taken 2.2 years after starting antiretroviral therapy. The receptors were gathered from a man younger than 35 with HIV. The CDR3 runs from the conserved cysteine through the conserved F or W. The order of the fields is D gene, J gene, clone size, V gene, CDR3 DNA, CDR3 protein. The D gene is left open where the match is weak. Expanded clones are given a class, and other clones once, few, many or no size at all.

>-|TRBJ1-2|-|TRBV19
TGTGCCAGTAGTAGCCCTGTGGGGGCTTATGGCTACACCTTC
CASSSPVGAYGYTF
>TRBD1|TRBJ2-5|once|TRBV10-3
TGTGCCACCGGGACAGGGGATCCCCAAGAGACCCAGTACTTC
CATGTGDPQETQYF
>-|TRBJ2-7|-|TRBV27
TGTGCCAGCTCTCTTCTTCCCAGGGGTTCTAACGAGCAGTACTTC
CASSLLPRGSNEQYF
>TRBD2|TRBJ2-7|-|TRBV28
TGTGCCAGCAGTCCCCCGGCTAGCGGGGTCTACGAGCAGTACTTC
CASSPPASGVYEQYF
>-|TRBJ1-1|-|TRBV25-1
TGTGCCAGCTCTCGGTTGAACACTGAAGCTTTCTTT
CASSRLNTEAFF
>-|TRBJ1-4|-|TRBV10-3
TGTGCCACCCGGCCAGGGGTTACGAGTGAAAAACTGTTTTTT
CATRPGVTSEKLFF
>TRBD1|TRBJ1-5|-|TRBV19
TGTGCCAGTAGCCAAACCGGGACAGGGGGTCAGCCCCAGCATTTT
CASSQTGTGGQPQHF
>-|TRBJ2-1|-|TRBV2
TGTGCCAGTCAGGACCCCTCGGGGATATACAATGAGCAGTTCTTC
CASQDPSGIYNEQFF
>TRBD1|TRBJ2-7|-|TRBV19
TGTGCCAGTAGTAGGACAGGGGTAGCCTACGAGCAGTACTTC
CASSRTGVAYEQYF
>TRBD2|TRBJ2-1|once|TRBV11-1
TGTGCCAGCAGAGGGGGGCGGGAGGGCCCACCTTCGTACAATGAGCAGTTCTTC
CASRGGREGPPSYNEQFF
>-|TRBJ2-4|-|TRBV9
TGTGCCAGCAGCGTAGGAACATTATCCAAAAACATTCAGTACTTC
CASSVGTLSKNIQYF
>-|TRBJ1-2|-|TRBV6-1
TGTGCCAGCAGTTGGGGCGGGGGCAGCGGCTACACCTTC
CASSWGGGSGYTF
>-|TRBJ2-2|-|TRBV7-9
TGTGCCAGCAGCGTTCAGGGGGGATACACCGGGGAGCTGTTTTTT
CASSVQGGYTGELFF
>TRBD2|TRBJ2-1|-|TRBV10-3
TGTGCCATCAGGGGGGGACTAGCGGGAGGCGGCTATGAGCAGTTCTTC
CAIRGGLAGGGYEQFF
>TRBD1|TRBJ2-7|-|TRBV5-6
TGTGCCAGCAGCTCACCCGGGACAGGGCCCTACGAGCAGTACTTC
CASSSPGTGPYEQYF
>-|TRBJ1-4|once|TRBV2
TGTGCCAGCAGCTCCGGGACGTTGAATGAAAAACTGTTTTTT
CASSSGTLNEKLFF
>-|TRBJ1-1|-|TRBV5-1
TGCGCCAGCAGCTTGGGAACTGAAGCTTTCTTT
CASSLGTEAFF
>TRBD1|TRBJ1-2|-|TRBV13
TGTGCCAGCAGCCCGGCGGCGGCAGGGGGTATCTATGGCTACACCTTC
CASSPAAAGGIYGYTF
>-|TRBJ1-1|-|TRBV30
TGTGCCTGGAGTCGAGTCACTGAAGCTTTCTTT
CAWSRVTEAFF
>-|TRBJ2-5|-|TRBV10-3
TGTGCCATCAGTGAGTCGGCCCGGGACTCACTGGAGACCCAGTACTTC
CAISESARDSLETQYF
>-|TRBJ1-1|-|TRBV18
TGTGCCAGCTCACAAAACAGGGACCCTGAAGCTTTCTTT
CASSQNRDPEAFF
>-|TRBJ1-2|few|TRBV5-4
TGTGCCAGCAGCCCCCGGGTCCAAGGGAACTATGGCTACACCTTC
CASSPRVQGNYGYTF
>-|TRBJ1-1|-|TRBV7-2
TGTGCCAGCAGCTCCCCGCCAGAGGCGATGAACACTGAAGCTTTCTTT
CASSSPPEAMNTEAFF
>TRBD2|TRBJ2-2|-|TRBV4-1
TGCGCCAGCAGCCAAGGGGGGACTAGGCTATATTGGGGCACCGGGGAGCTGTTTTTT
CASSQGGTRLYWGTGELFF
>-|TRBJ2-5|-|TRBV30
TGTGCCTGGAGATGGGACTCCCAAGAGACCCAGTACTTC
CAWRWDSQETQYF
>TRBD2|TRBJ2-2|-|TRBV9
TGTGCCAGCAGCGTGCTAGCGGGGGTAGGATCCGGGGAGCTGTTTTTT
CASSVLAGVGSGELFF
>TRBD2|TRBJ2-3|-|TRBV7-8
TGTGCCAGCAGCCAAAGGACTAGTGTACCAGATACGCAGTATTTT
CASSQRTSVPDTQYF
>-|TRBJ1-1|-|TRBV19
TGTGCCAGTCCCCCCGGGGGACACCAGAACACTGAAGCTTTCTTT
CASPPGGHQNTEAFF
>-|TRBJ1-6|-|TRBV29-1
TGCAGCGTCGTGGACGGGTATAATTCACCCCTCCACTTT
CSVVDGYNSPLHF
>-|TRBJ1-1|-|TRBV30
TGTGCCTGGAGTCCGGGGGGATTTTGGGCATACACTGAAGCTTTCTTT
CAWSPGGFWAYTEAFF
>-|TRBJ2-3|-|TRBV7-9
TGTGCCAGCCAACTACAGGGACCAGATACGCAGTATTTT
CASQLQGPDTQYF
>-|TRBJ2-5|-|TRBV4-2
TGTGCCAGCAGCCAAGATCATCGCGGGCTAGAGACCCAGTACTTC
CASSQDHRGLETQYF
>TRBD2|TRBJ2-3|-|TRBV30
TGTGCCTGGAGTCCCTCCGGGACTAGGGGTACGCAGTATTTT
CAWSPSGTRGTQYF
>TRBD2|TRBJ2-1|once|TRBV4-1
TGCGCCAGCAGCCAAGGTAGCGGGATGGGCTCCAATGAGCAGTTCTTC
CASSQGSGMGSNEQFF
>-|TRBJ2-5|-|TRBV6-1
TGTGCCAGCAGCGACGACTCGCACGTTGTTGAGACCCAGTACTTC
CASSDDSHVVETQYF
>TRBD1|TRBJ1-2|-|TRBV2
TGTGCCAGCAGTGGAGACAGGGGCCAGGGCTACACCTTC
CASSGDRGQGYTF
>TRBD1|TRBJ2-7|-|TRBV4-2
TGTGCCAGCAGCCAGGGCCTTACAGGGGTCTACGAGCAGTACTTC
CASSQGLTGVYEQYF
>TRBD2|TRBJ2-7|-|TRBV27
TGTGCCAGCAGCCCGATCGGGGGAGGGAGCTCCTACGAGCAGTACTTC
CASSPIGGGSSYEQYF
>-|TRBJ1-2|once|TRBV30
TGTGCCTGGAGTGTACGGGGGTATGGCTACACCTTC
CAWSVRGYGYTF
>-|TRBJ2-3|-|TRBV30
TGTGCCTGGAGCCCCGGGAGCACAGATACGCAGTATTTT
CAWSPGSTDTQYF
>TRBD2|TRBJ2-1|once|TRBV7-2
TGTGCCAGCAGCTTAGTTAGCGGGAGGCTCTACAATGAGCAGTTCTTC
CASSLVSGRLYNEQFF
>TRBD2|TRBJ2-5|-|TRBV5-1
TGCGCCAGCAGCTTTAATCTAGCGGGACAAGAGACCCAGTACTTC
CASSFNLAGQETQYF
>TRBD1|TRBJ2-6|-|TRBV19
TGTGCCAGTAGTCCAACAGGGGGTGGTGGGGCCAACGTCCTGACTTTC
CASSPTGGGGANVLTF
>-|TRBJ2-1|-|TRBV28
TGTGCCGGAGGCGCGAGCTCCTACAATGAGCAGTTCTTC
CAGGASSYNEQFF
>-|TRBJ2-7|-|TRBV5-8
TGTGCCAGCAGTATCTACGAGCAGTACTTC
CASSIYEQYF
>-|TRBJ2-1|-|TRBV30
TGTGCCTGGAGTGGGCAGTGGGATGGGGAGCAGTTCTTC
CAWSGQWDGEQFF
>TRBD1|TRBJ1-3|-|TRBV5-1
TGCGCCAGCAGCTTGGAACAGGGGGGATCTGGAAACACCATATATTTT
CASSLEQGGSGNTIYF
>-|TRBJ2-1|-|TRBV28
TGTGCCAGCAGTTTCCTCAATGAGCAGTTCTTC
CASSFLNEQFF
>-|TRBJ2-3|-|TRBV28
TGTGCCAGCAGTGAACAAGCAGATACGCAGTATTTT
CASSEQADTQYF